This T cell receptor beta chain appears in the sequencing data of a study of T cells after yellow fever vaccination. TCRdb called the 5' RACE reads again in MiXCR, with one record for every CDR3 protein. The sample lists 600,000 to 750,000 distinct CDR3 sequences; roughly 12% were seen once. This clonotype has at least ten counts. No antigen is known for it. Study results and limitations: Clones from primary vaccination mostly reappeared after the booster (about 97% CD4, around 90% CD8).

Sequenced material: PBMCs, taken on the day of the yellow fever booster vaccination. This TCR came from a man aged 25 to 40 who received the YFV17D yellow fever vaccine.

CDR3: CASSFGGQRGTGELFF. The CDR3 DNA reads TGTGCCAGCAGCTTCGGGGGACAGCGAGGCACCGGGGAGCTGTTTTTT. This chain connects TRBV11-3 to TRBJ2-2; D perhaps matches TRBD1 (7 bases). Germline values: CDR1 SGHNT, CDR2 YENEEA. V was shortened by 3 bases and J by 4 bases, with 15 bases between the two germline ends. The CDR3 consists of 16 residues.